The 12 T cell receptor beta chains given below trace back to one sample, sequenced in a study of OX40 agonist ivuxolimab in advanced cancers. Libraries were prepared by immunoSEQ multiplex PCR; TCRdb keeps only in-frame clonotypes and omits some of them. The sample lists approximately 7,000 clones; around 80% were seen once. The sample consisted of CD4+ or CD8+ T cells sorted from blood, taken in a trial of the OX40 agonist ivuxolimab. All receptors derive from an adult with an advanced solid tumor such as melanoma, head and neck, liver or kidney cancer.

The chain is built from TRBV5-1 and TRBJ1-3, with no clear D. Trimming left V 1 base short and J 2 bases short, with 4 bases between. CDR3 length: 13 amino acids. The germline gives CDR1 SGHRS, CDR2 YFSETQ. The CDR3 DNA sequence: TGCGCCAGCAGCTTGTCAGCTGGAAACACCATATATTTT. Translating it yields CASSLSAGNTIYF.

V usage is TRBV7-9 and J usage is TRBJ2-5, with 9 bases lining up with TRBD2. CDR1 is SEHNR and CDR2 is FQNEAQ in the germline V gene (reference sequence). CDR3 size: 16 residues. The trim removed 3 bases at V and 4 bases at J, leaving 9 bases unmatched. CDR3 DNA sequence: TGTGCCAGCAGCTTTTTAGGCGGGGGGGCCGCAGAGACCCAGTACTTC. Translating gives CASSFLGGGAAETQYF.

The chain has TRBV19 and TRBJ1-1, with TRBD1 as a possible D gene (6 bases). Germline lookup yields CDR1 LNHDA and CDR2 SQIVND (reference sequence). CDR3 size: 13 residues. Trimming cost V 6 bases and J 2 bases, with 10 bases left between them. As DNA, the CDR3 is TGTGCCAGTAGAACAGGGTATAACACTGAAGCTTTCTTT. It is translated as CASRTGYNTEAFF.

This clone is labeled as medium-sized. The chain uses TRBV7-9 and TRBJ1-2, with a possible D match to TRBD1 (6 bases). This CDR3 comprises 12 residues. Germline V lookup: CDR1 SEHNR, CDR2 FQNEAQ (reference sequence). V gave up 4 bases and J gave up 4 bases, with 7 bases separating them. This CDR3 reads CASSSDSYGYTF. DNA for the CDR3: TGTGCCAGCAGCTCGGACAGCTATGGCTACACCTTC.

V is TRBV5-1 and J is TRBJ2-7, with D perhaps TRBD1 (6 bases). The V gene lost 4 bases and the J gene lost 3 bases, with 17 bases spanning the gap. This CDR3 region has 15 residues. Germline V gene data show CDR1 as SGHRS and CDR2 as YFSETQ. The CDR3 sequence is CASSLTGLGVYEQYF. The CDR3, as DNA: TGCGCCAGCAGCCTCACAGGGCTAGGGGTCTACGAGCAGTACTTC.

The rearrangement links TRBV6-5 to TRBJ2-7; D remains unclear. V dropped 0 bases and J dropped 6 bases, with 6 bases sitting between them. The CDR3 sequence is 12 residues long. The germline gives CDR1 MNHEY, CDR2 SVGAGI. The CDR3 nucleotides are TGTGCCAGCAGTTACTCTGGCGGCGAGCAGTACTTC. Its translation is CASSYSGGEQYF.

V gene TRBV11-2 combines with J gene TRBJ2-2; the match to TRBD2 covers 11 bases. V lost 5 bases and J lost 5; bases outside the gene matches: 13. Germline V CDR1 and CDR2: SGHAT, FQNNGV. This CDR3 region has 18 residues. DNA for the CDR3: TGTGCCAGCAGCCCAGGGTCGACTAGCGGGGTAACGACCGGGGAGCTGTTTTTT. It yields the protein CASSPGSTSGVTTGELFF.

The chain employs TRBV29-1 and TRBJ2-1; 7 nucleotides align to TRBD1. After removal of 6 bases from V and 2 bases from J, the junction contained 10 bases not matched to a gene. Germline CDR1 and CDR2: SQVTM and ANQGSEA. The CDR3 is 15 amino acids. The CDR3 DNA sequence: TGCAGCGTGGATCCCGGGACAGAGGCCTACAATGAGCAGTTCTTC. This gives the protein CSVDPGTEAYNEQFF.

V is TRBV5-1 and J is TRBJ1-4; D remains ambiguous. This CDR3 region has 16 residues. CDR1 SGHRS and CDR2 YFSETQ come from the germline V gene. V lost 0 bases and J 5 bases, leaving 14 bases between the germline ends. The CDR3 here is CASSLDYAGQNEKLFF. CDR3 DNA sequence: TGCGCCAGCAGCTTGGACTATGCGGGTCAAAATGAAAAACTGTTTTTT.

This rearrangement joins TRBV2 to TRBJ1-2; D is undetermined. The V end lost 4 bases, the J end lost 6 bases, and 12 bases lay between the germline ends. CDR1 is SNHLY and CDR2 is FYNNEI in the germline V gene. The CDR3 has 13 residues. The CDR3 nucleotides are TGTGCCAGCAGTGTGTTAGAGGGAGATGGCTACACCTTC. As protein: CASSVLEGDGYTF.

This sequence joins TRBV4-2 and TRBJ2-3; D is undetermined. CDR3 length: 16 residues. Germline V gene lookup returns CDR1 LGHNA and CDR2 YNFKEQ. The V end was cut by 3 bases, the J end by 2 bases, with 15 bases between. CDR3: CASSQRFRADTDTQYF. The CDR3 coding sequence is TGTGCCAGCAGCCAGCGATTCCGGGCAGACACAGATACGCAGTATTTT.

This clone showed up just once. The J gene is TRBJ2-3, the V gene TRBV28; D gene unclear. The CDR3 totals 12 residues. The V gene's germline CDR1 is MDHEN and CDR2 SYDVKM. Trimming pared 4 bases from V and 1 base from J, leaving 3 bases between. CDR3 sequence (DNA): TGTGCCAGCAGTTCAGGCACAGATACGCAGTATTTT. Protein sequence: CASSSGTDTQYF.